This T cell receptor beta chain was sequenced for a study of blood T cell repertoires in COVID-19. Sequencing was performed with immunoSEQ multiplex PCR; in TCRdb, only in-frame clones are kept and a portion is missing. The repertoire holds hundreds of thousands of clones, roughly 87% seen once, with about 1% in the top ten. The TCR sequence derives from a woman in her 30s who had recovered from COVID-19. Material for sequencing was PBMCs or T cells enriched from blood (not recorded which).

The CDR3 loop reads CASSIRGSYNEQFF. CDR3 nucleotide sequence: TGTGCCAGTAGTATCAGGGGGTCCTACAATGAGCAGTTCTTC. V is TRBV19 and J is TRBJ2-1, with 7 nucleotides matching TRBD1. This CDR3 spans 14 amino acids. Germline-derived CDR1 and CDR2 are LNHDA and SQIVND (reference sequence). The J segment lost 1 base and the V segment lost 3 bases, leaving 0 bases of the junction unmatched.